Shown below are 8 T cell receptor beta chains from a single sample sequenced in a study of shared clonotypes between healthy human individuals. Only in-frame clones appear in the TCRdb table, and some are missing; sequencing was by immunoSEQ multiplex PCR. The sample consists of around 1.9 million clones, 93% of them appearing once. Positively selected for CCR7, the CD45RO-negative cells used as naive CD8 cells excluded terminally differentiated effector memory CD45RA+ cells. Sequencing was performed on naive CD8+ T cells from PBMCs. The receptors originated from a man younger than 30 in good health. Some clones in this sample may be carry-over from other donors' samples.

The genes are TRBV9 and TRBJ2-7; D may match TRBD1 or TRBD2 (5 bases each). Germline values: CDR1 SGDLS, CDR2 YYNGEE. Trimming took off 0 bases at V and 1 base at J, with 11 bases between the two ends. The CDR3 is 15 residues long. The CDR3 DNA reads TGTGCCAGCAGCGTAGGGGACGGGATGTCCTACGAGCAGTACTTC. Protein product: CASSVGDGMSYEQYF. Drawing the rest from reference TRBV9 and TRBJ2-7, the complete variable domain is DSGVTQTPKHLITATGQRVTLRCSPRSGDLSVYWYQQSLDQGLQFLIQYYNGEERAKGNILERFSAQQFPDLHSELNLSSLELGDSALYFCASSVGDGMSYEQYFGPGTRLTVT.

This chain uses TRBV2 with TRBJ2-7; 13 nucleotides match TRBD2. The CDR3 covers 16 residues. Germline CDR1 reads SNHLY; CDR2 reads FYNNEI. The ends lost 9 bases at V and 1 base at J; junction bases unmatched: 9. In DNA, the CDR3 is TGTGCCAGTCTCGGAGGACTAGCGGGAGTGTCCTACGAGCAGTACTTC. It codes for CASLGGLAGVSYEQYF. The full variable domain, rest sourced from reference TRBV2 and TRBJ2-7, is EPEVTQTPSHQVTQMGQEVILRCVPISNHLYFYWYRQILGQKVEFLVSFYNNEISEKSEIFDDQFSVERPDGSNFTLKIRSTKLEDSAMYFCASLGGLAGVSYEQYFGPGTRLTVT.

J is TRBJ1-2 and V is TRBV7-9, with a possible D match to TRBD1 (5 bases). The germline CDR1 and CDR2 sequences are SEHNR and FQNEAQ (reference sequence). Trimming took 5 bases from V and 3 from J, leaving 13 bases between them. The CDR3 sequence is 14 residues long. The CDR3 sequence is CASSLGAAHYGYTF. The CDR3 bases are TGTGCCAGCAGCCTTGGGGCAGCACACTATGGCTACACCTTC.

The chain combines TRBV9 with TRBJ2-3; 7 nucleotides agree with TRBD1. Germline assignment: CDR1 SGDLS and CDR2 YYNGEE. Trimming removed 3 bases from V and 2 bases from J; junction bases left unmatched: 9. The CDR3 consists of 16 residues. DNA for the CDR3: TGTGCCAGCAGCGAAATCCCCGGGACAGCCACAGATACGCAGTATTTT. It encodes CASSEIPGTATDTQYF.

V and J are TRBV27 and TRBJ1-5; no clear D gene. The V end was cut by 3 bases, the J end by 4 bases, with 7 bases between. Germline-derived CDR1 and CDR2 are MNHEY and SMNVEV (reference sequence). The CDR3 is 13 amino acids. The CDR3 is CASSFGPNQPQHF. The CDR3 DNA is TGTGCCAGCAGTTTTGGGCCTAATCAGCCCCAGCATTTT.

The CDR3 loop reads CASSYLAQETQYF. In DNA, the CDR3 is TGTGCCAGTAGTTATCTAGCCCAAGAGACCCAGTACTTC. This chain uses TRBV19 with TRBJ2-5; TRBD2 is a possible D gene (5 bases). The length of the CDR3 is 13 residues. Germline V CDR1 and CDR2: LNHDA, SQIVND (reference sequence). V lost 5 bases, J lost 1 base, and 8 bases lay in between.

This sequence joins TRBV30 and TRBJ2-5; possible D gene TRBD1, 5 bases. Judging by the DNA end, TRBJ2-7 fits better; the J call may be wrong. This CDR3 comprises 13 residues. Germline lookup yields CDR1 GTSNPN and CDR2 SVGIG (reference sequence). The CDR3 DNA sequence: TGTGCCTGGAGCACAGGTACCTCCTACGAGCAGTACTTC. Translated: CAWSTGTSYEQYF.

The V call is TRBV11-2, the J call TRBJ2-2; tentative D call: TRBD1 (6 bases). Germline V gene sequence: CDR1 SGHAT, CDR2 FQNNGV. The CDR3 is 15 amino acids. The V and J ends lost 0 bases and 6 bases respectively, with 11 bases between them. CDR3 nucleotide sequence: TGTGCCAGCAGCTTAGACAGGGGAAGGGCCGGGGAGCTGTTTTTT. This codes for CASSLDRGRAGELFF. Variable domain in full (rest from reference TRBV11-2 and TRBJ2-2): EAGVAQSPRYKIIEKRQSVAFWCNPISGHATLYWYQQILGQGPKLLIQFQNNGVVDDSQLPKDRFSAERLKGVDSTLKIQPAKLEDSAVYLCASSLDRGRAGELFFGEGSRLTVL.